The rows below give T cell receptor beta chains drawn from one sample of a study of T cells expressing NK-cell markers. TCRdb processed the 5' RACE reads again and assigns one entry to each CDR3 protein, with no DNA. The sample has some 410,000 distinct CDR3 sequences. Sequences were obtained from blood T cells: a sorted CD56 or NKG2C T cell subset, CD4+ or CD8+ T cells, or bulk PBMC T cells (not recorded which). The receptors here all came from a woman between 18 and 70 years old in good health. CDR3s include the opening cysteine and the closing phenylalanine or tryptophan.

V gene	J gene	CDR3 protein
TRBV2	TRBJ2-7	CASMLAGASEQYF
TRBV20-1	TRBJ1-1	CSARVGQGETEAFF
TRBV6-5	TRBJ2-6	CASSYVSTGANVLTF
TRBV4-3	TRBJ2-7	CASSQDFGQNLYEQYF
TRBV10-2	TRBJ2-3	CASTGGTDTQYF
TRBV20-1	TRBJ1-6	CSARQGSSYNSPLHF
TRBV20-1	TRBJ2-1	CSARDRLADINEQFF
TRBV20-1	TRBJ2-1	CSARTSGGPSYNEQFF
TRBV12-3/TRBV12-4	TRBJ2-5	CASSVMVVETQYF
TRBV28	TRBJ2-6	CASSLGDYSGANVLTF
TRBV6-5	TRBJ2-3	CASSSHTQTGNTQYF
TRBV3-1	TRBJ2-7	CASSHSPTAKGYEQYF
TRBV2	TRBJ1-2	CASRGAGFHGYTF
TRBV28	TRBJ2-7	CASSPLPLVSYEQYF
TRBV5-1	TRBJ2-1	CASTLTAGGQANEQFF
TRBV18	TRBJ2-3	CASSPPGLAGLTSTDTQYF
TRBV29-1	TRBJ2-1	CSASGTSGGGNYNEQFF
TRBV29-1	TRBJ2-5	CSVEDEIQTQYF
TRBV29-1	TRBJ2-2	CSVGTAITGELFF
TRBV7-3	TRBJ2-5	CASSLGRGSWETQYF
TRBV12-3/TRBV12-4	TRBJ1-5	CASILDRGDQPQHF
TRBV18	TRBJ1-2	CASSSGVNYGYTF
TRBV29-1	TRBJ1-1	CSVEGMGQSNTEAFF
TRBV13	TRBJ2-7	CASSSAAYEQYF
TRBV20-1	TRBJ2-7	CSARSASGRSFYEQYF
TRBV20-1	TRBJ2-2	CSARTDSGELFF
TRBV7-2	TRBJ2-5	CASSDTGYQETQYF
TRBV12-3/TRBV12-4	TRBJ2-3	CASSLIWPRDTQYF
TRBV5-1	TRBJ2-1	CATSLAGSSYNEQFF
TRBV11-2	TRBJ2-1	CASSFLANYNEQFF
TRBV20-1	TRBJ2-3	CSAPRNTDTQYF
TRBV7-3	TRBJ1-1	CASSLGQLGNTEAFF
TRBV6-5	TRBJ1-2	CASSYTGTPLGYTF
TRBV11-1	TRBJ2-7	CASSLPSGVYEQYF
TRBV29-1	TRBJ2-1	CSVGAGLYNEQFF
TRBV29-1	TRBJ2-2	CGGGRTSGSNTGELFF
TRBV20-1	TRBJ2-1	CSARAPGGAHNEQFF
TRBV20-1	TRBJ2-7	CSAPGLASYEQYF
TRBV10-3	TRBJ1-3	CAISSGRTSSGNTIYF
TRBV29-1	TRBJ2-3	CSVGPAWGTDTQYF
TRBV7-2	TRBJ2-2	CASSLSGGAGELFF
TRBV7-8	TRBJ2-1	CASSDGVSGYNEQFF
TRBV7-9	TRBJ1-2	CASSNPRDTGFYGYTF
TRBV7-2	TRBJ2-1	CASSLGQAGMKQFF
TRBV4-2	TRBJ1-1	CASSQDRGWTEAFF
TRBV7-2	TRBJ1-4	CASSVTGYATNEKLFF
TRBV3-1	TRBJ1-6	CASSRVGTGDSPLHF
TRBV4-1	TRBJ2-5	CASSQDRQGTETQYF
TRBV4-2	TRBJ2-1	CASSPWGGDLAGKPDHNEQFF
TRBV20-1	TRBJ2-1	CSAMGLAESYNEQFF
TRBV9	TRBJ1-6	CASSVGVSNSPLHF